The 6 T cell receptor beta chains given below trace back to one sample, sequenced in a study of regulatory T cells in long-lasting Graves disease. Time point given: newly diagnosed GD, antithyroid drugs for less than 3 months. PBMCs were the source of the RNA used for TCR sequencing. Construction of TCR beta libraries relied on iRepertoire HTBI primers and on Arm-PCR targeting CDR3 regions. Using its own MiXCR run on the multiplex PCR reads, TCRdb lists one record per CDR3 protein. The sample gives approximately 540,000 distinct CDR3 sequences, more than 10% of which show up once; 8% to 10% is in the top ten. A further study also used this sample, focusing on T cells in Graves' hyperthyroidism and ophthalmopathy.

The source was peripheral blood mononuclear cells (PBMCs), collected at new diagnosis, from a patient treated with antithyroid drugs. The receptors originated from a woman aged 25-40 years with Graves disease.

This clonotype was recorded many times. This sequence joins TRBV28 and TRBJ2-6; 11 bases fit TRBD1. The CDR3 length is 16 residues. Trimming removed 10 bases from V and 1 base from J; junction bases left unmatched: 6. CDR1 MDHEN and CDR2 SYDVKM come from the germline V gene. In DNA form, the CDR3 reads TGTGCCACCTGGACAGGGGGCTGGTCTGGGGCCAACGTCCTGACTTTC. Its protein is CATWTGGWSGANVLTF. Based on the CDR3 plus reference TRBV28 and TRBJ2-6, the full variable domain is DVKVTQSSRYLVKRTGEKVFLECVQDMDHENMFWYRQDPGLGLRLIYFSYDVKMKEKGDIPEGYSVSREKKERFSLILESASTNQTSMYLCATWTGGWSGANVLTFGAGSRLTVL.

In regard to this clonotype: A much larger clone differs from this one at a single base, so this may be a read error. This chain uses TRBV6-1 with TRBJ2-7; TRBD2 matches at 8 bases. Germline V CDR1 and CDR2: MNHNS, SASEGT. The J segment lost 3 bases and the V segment lost 0 bases, leaving 1 base of the junction unmatched. The CDR3 length is 14 residues. CDR3 loop: CASSEASGNYEQYF. CDR3 in DNA: TGTGCCAGCAGTGAAGCTAGCGGGAACTACGAGCAGTACTTC.

The V gene is TRBV5-1, the J gene TRBJ2-5, with 7 bases aligning to TRBD2. The end of the DNA aligns better with TRBJ2-1, so the J call may be wrong. The CDR3 is 13 amino acids. The germline CDR1 and CDR2 sequences are SGHRS and YFSETQ. The CDR3, as DNA: TGCGCCAGCTCCCTCGGAGGGGAGGGCTATCAGTTCTTC. The encoded protein is CASSLGGEGYQFF.

This clonotype was counted at least ten times. The V call is TRBV6-2 or TRBV6-3, the J call TRBJ2-7, with D perhaps given as TRBD1 or TRBD2 (5 bases each). CDR3 length equals 15 residues. CDR1 is MNHEY and CDR2 is SVGEGT in the germline V gene. Deletions cut 4 bases from V and 2 bases from J, with 15 bases between. CDR3 nucleotides: TGTGCCAGCAGTTTAGGGGACGACGAGACCTACGAGCAGTACTTC. Translating gives CASSLGDDETYEQYF.

The V call is TRBV7-9, the J call TRBJ2-7; a possible D gene is TRBD2 (6 bases). There are 12 residues in the CDR3. Trimming cost V 3 bases and J 6 bases, with 9 bases left between them. Germline V gives CDR1 SEHNR, CDR2 FQNEAQ (reference sequence). Written as DNA, the CDR3 is TGTGCCAGCAGCTTCGGGGAGGCCGAGCAGTACTTC. Translating it yields CASSFGEAEQYF.

Ten or more counts support this clonotype. The chain couples TRBV12-3 or TRBV12-4 to TRBJ2-3; possibly TRBD2 for D (5 bases). V gave up 5 bases and J gave up 2 bases, with 20 bases separating them. CDR3 length: 17 residues. CDR3 in DNA: TGTGCCAGCAGTCCTTCGGGGAACCGACTACCCACAGATACGCAGTATTTT. It yields the protein CASSPSGNRLPTDTQYF.